These T cell receptor beta chains were read from a single sample in a study of blood T cells in healthy people across ages. TCRdb re-analysed the 5' RACE reads in MiXCR, keeping a single row per CDR3 protein. The sample consists of hundreds of thousands of distinct CDR3 sequences, roughly 50% of them appearing once. The sequencing sample was made of blood. These receptors all stem from a man aged 35-49 years in good health. CDR3s include the opening cysteine and the closing phenylalanine or tryptophan. Each record gives: clone size, J gene, D gene, V gene, CDR3 protein, CDR3 DNA. D genes are given only for firm matches. Expanded clones are given a class, and other clones once, few, many or no size at all.

clone size: NA; J gene: TRBJ2-2; D gene: NA; V gene: TRBV6-5; CDR3 protein: CASSYQGYGGELFF; CDR3 DNA: TGTGCCAGCAGTTACCAGGGATACGGCGGGGAGCTGTTTTTT
clone size: NA; J gene: TRBJ2-7; D gene: TRBD2; V gene: TRBV5-1; CDR3 protein: CASSFQRLAGGAPSPNEQYF; CDR3 DNA: TGCGCCAGCAGCTTTCAGAGACTAGCGGGGGGGGCCCCCTCCCCAAATGAGCAGTACTTC
clone size: NA; J gene: TRBJ2-7; D gene: TRBD2; V gene: TRBV20-1; CDR3 protein: CSARTGGPSQSEQYF; CDR3 DNA: TGCAGTGCTAGAACGGGAGGGCCGAGTCAGTCCGAGCAGTACTTC
clone size: NA; J gene: TRBJ1-1; D gene: TRBD1; V gene: TRBV9; CDR3 protein: CASSPRTGEWSEAFF; CDR3 DNA: TGTGCCAGCAGCCCGAGAACAGGGGAATGGAGTGAAGCTTTCTTT
clone size: NA; J gene: TRBJ2-1; D gene: NA; V gene: TRBV2; CDR3 protein: CASRERSLKNEQFF; CDR3 DNA: TGTGCCAGCAGGGAGAGATCTCTAAAAAATGAGCAGTTCTTC
clone size: NA; J gene: TRBJ2-1; D gene: NA; V gene: TRBV5-6; CDR3 protein: CASSRIISNNEQFF; CDR3 DNA: TGTGCCAGCAGCCGGATCATTTCGAACAATGAGCAGTTCTTC
clone size: few; J gene: TRBJ2-5; D gene: NA; V gene: TRBV24-1; CDR3 protein: CATSVPGEETQYF; CDR3 DNA: TGTGCCACCAGTGTACCAGGGGAAGAGACCCAGTACTTC
clone size: NA; J gene: TRBJ2-7; D gene: NA; V gene: TRBV20-1; CDR3 protein: CSGTDSSYEQYF; CDR3 DNA: TGCAGTGGGACGGACAGCTCCTACGAGCAGTACTTC
clone size: NA; J gene: TRBJ2-7; D gene: TRBD2; V gene: TRBV6-1; CDR3 protein: CASSPLAGGSYEQYF; CDR3 DNA: TGTGCCAGCAGCCCACTAGCGGGAGGCTCCTACGAGCAGTACTTC
clone size: NA; J gene: TRBJ2-3; D gene: NA; V gene: TRBV11-3; CDR3 protein: CASSQGGFWTDTQYF; CDR3 DNA: TGTGCCAGCAGCCAAGGGGGGTTTTGGACAGATACGCAGTATTTT
clone size: NA; J gene: TRBJ2-4; D gene: NA; V gene: TRBV3-1; CDR3 protein: CASSQGGLGGDKNIQYF; CDR3 DNA: TGTGCCAGCAGCCAGGGGGGCCTGGGGGGCGACAAAAACATTCAGTACTTC
clone size: NA; J gene: TRBJ1-5; D gene: NA; V gene: TRBV12-3/TRBV12-4; CDR3 protein: CASSLRHGGQPQHF; CDR3 DNA: TGTGCCAGCAGCCTAAGGCACGGAGGTCAGCCCCAGCATTTT
clone size: NA; J gene: TRBJ1-4; D gene: NA; V gene: TRBV12-3/TRBV12-4; CDR3 protein: CASSLGRFNEKLFF; CDR3 DNA: TGTGCCAGCAGTCTGGGACGGTTTAATGAAAAACTGTTTTTT
clone size: NA; J gene: TRBJ1-4; D gene: NA; V gene: TRBV29-1; CDR3 protein: CSVEGGWTNEKLFF; CDR3 DNA: TGCAGCGTTGAAGGGGGGTGGACTAATGAAAAACTGTTTTTT
clone size: once; J gene: TRBJ2-6; D gene: NA; V gene: TRBV7-6; CDR3 protein: CASGSIGETMAGANVLTF; CDR3 DNA: TGTGCCAGCGGATCGATAGGGGAAACAATGGCTGGGGCCAACGTCCTGACTTTC